The entry below describes one T cell receptor beta chain. Clinical histories supplied by participants themselves formed the basis of cohort assignment. V shed 8 bases and J 7 bases; nucleotides not matched to a gene: 15. The CDR3 covers 15 residues. CDR1 is MNHEY and CDR2 is SVGAGI in the germline V gene. The sample originates from a study of blood T cell repertoires in COVID-19. Study background: The United States, Italy and Spain supplied acute and convalescent COVID-19 samples. Nucleic acid was either cDNA or gDNA, and it came from T cells, B-cell-depleted T cells, or PBMCs.

Under the authors' procedure: Nucleated cell counts were estimated from reference gene primer amplification. Generated by immunoSEQ multiplex PCR, the TCRdb table keeps only in-frame clones and is missing some. V and J calls and clone size are given by that table; D and trimming were obtained from the DNA. The sample shows around 300,000 clones, around 87% of them seen only once. Sequenced input: PBMCs or T cells enriched from blood (not recorded which). This clonotype originated in a woman under 30 with acute COVID-19. The rearrangement links TRBV6-5 to TRBJ1-2; TRBD1 agrees at 8 bases. In DNA, the CDR3 is TGTGCCAGCCGGGACAGGAGTTGGGAGGCAGGTGGCTACACCTTC. This translates into CASRDRSWEAGGYTF.